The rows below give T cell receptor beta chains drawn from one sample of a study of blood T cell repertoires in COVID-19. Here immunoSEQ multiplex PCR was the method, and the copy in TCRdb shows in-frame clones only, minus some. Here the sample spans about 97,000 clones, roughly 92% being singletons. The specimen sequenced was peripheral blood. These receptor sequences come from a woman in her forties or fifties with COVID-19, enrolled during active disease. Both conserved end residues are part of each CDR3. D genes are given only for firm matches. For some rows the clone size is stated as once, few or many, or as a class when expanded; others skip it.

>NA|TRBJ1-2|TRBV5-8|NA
TGTGCCAGCAGCTTTTCAGGGAACAATGGCTACACCTTC
CASSFSGNNGYTF
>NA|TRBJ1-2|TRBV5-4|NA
TGTGCCAGCAGCTTGGATGCAGGCGATTATGGCTACACCTTC
CASSLDAGDYGYTF
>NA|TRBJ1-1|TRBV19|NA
TGTGCCAGTAGTATTAGACTTGAAGCTTTCTTT
CASSIRLEAFF
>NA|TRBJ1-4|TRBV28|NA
TGTGCCAGCAGCCCCCAGGGCTTAACTAATGAAAAACTGTTTTTT
CASSPQGLTNEKLFF
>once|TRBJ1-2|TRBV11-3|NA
TGTGCCAGCAGCCCCTCCCATCCCGGGAAGGACAGACCCAACTATGGCTACACCTTC
CASSPSHPGKDRPNYGYTF
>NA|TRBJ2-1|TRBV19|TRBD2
TGTGCCGTTACGGGACTACCCTACAATGAGCAGTTCTTC
CAVTGLPYNEQFF
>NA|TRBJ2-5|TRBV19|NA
TGTGCCAGTAGTATTACAGGGTGGTTAGAGACCCAGTACTTC
CASSITGWLETQYF
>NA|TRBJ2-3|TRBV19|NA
TGTGCCAGTAGTAGGCTAGCGACAGATACGCAGTATTTT
CASSRLATDTQYF
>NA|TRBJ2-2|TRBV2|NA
TGTGCCAGCAGGGAACTAAGAACCGGGGAGCTGTTTTTT
CASRELRTGELFF
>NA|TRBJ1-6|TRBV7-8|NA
TGTGCCAGCAGCATTAGTATCGGGAATTCACCCCTCCACTTT
CASSISIGNSPLHF